The clone carrying this T cell receptor (beta chain) was recorded at least ten times. Transcripts of RNA were the source for amplifying TCR beta CDR3 regions. First-round RT-PCR used HTBI primers; second-round multiplex PCR followed. In TCRdb, the multiplex PCR reads were re-called with MiXCR into one record per CDR3 protein. The sample records roughly 420,000 distinct CDR3 sequences, around 21% being singletons. These data belong to a study of Graves' ophthalmopathy and Graves' hyperthyroidism. CDR1 and CDR2 (germline): SGHTA, FQGNSA. V was cut by 1 base and J by 5 bases, with 8 bases left in between. The CDR3 is made up of 13 amino acids.

This TCR came from a woman aged 18-29 years with stable Graves' hyperthyroidism. The material sequenced was peripheral blood. This chain connects TRBV7-2 to TRBJ2-5; unclear D gene. The chain's CDR3 is CASSLVIRETQYF. In nucleotides, the CDR3 is TGTGCCAGCAGCTTAGTAATTCGTGAGACCCAGTACTTC.